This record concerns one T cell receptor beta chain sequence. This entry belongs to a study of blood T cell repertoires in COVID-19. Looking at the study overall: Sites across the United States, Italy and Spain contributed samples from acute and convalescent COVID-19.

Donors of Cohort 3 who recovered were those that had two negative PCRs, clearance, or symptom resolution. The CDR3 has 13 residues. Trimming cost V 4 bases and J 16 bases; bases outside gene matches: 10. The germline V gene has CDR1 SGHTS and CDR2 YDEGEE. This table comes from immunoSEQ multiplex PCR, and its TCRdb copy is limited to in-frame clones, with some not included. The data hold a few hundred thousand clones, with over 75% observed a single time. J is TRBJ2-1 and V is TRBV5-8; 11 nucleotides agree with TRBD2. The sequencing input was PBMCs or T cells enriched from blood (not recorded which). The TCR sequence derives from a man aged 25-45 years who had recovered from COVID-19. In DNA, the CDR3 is TGTGCCAGCAGCCTATTGACTAGCGGGGAGTACTTCTTC. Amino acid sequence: CASSLLTSGEYFF.